The rows below give T cell receptor beta chains drawn from one sample of a study of breast tumors, draining lymph nodes, adjacent tissues. TCRdb analysed the multiplex PCR reads with MiXCR anew, one entry per CDR3 protein. The sample holds roughly 32,000 distinct CDR3 sequences, 36% seen once. The sample taken for sequencing was breast tumor tissue. The receptors were sampled from a female donor with breast cancer. Some clones in this sample may be carry-over from other donors' samples. The CDR3 runs from the conserved cysteine through the conserved F or W. D genes are given only for firm matches. Rows may omit the clone size; those that give it use once, few, many or a size class.

TGTGCCAGCAGTTTATACACCGGGGAGCTGTTTTTT	CASSLYTGELFF	TRBV28	TRBJ2-2	.	12	few
TGCGCCAGCAGCCTCACGACAGGGATTACCAAAAGCATTCAGTACTTC	CASSLTTGITKSIQYF	TRBV5-1	TRBJ2-4	TRBD1	16	.
TGCGCCAGCAGCCAAGTCGTTCTGGGGACTAGCGGCACAGATACGCAGTATTTT	CASSQVVLGTSGTDTQYF	TRBV4-3	TRBJ2-3	TRBD2	18	few
TGCAGTGCTAGAGATCAGGGGGGAAAGTGGGAGAACACCGGGGAGCTGTTTTTT	CSARDQGGKWENTGELFF	TRBV20-1	TRBJ2-2	.	18	.
TGTGCCAGCAGTCCTGACAGGGGCTCCTTTGTTACGCCCCAGCATTTT	CASSPDRGSFVTPQHF	TRBV28	TRBJ1-5	TRBD1	16	once
TGTGCCAGCAGCTCAAAACTAGCGGGAGGGAATGAGCAGTTCTTC	CASSSKLAGGNEQFF	TRBV7-2	TRBJ2-1	TRBD2	15	medium-sized
TGTGCCAGCAGCTTAGTGTTGGGGAACTACGAGCAGTACTTC	CASSLVLGNYEQYF	TRBV7-2	TRBJ2-7	.	14	many
TGTGCCAGCAGTGACAGGGGTGGGCATGAAAAACTGTTTTTT	CASSDRGGHEKLFF	TRBV6-2/TRBV6-3	TRBJ1-4	TRBD1	14	few
TGCAGCGTTGAAGTTCCTAGCGGGAGGTACGAGCAGTACTTC	CSVEVPSGRYEQYF	TRBV29-1	TRBJ2-7	TRBD2	14	once
TGTGCCAGCAGTTTCAGGGGCATCTCCTACGAGCAGTACTTC	CASSFRGISYEQYF	TRBV28	TRBJ2-7	.	14	few
TGTGGGACAGGGGGCTTTCATTTGGCCCGGCATTTT	CGTGGFHLARHF	TRBV6-1	TRBJ1-5	TRBD1	12	.
TGTGCCAGCAGCTTGGGAAGTGGTGTACTAGCGTATGAGCAGTTCTTC	CASSLGSGVLAYEQFF	TRBV5-5	TRBJ2-1	TRBD2	16	.
TGTGCCAGCAGCTTAGACCGGGACAGGCCTCTCGAGCAGTACTTC	CASSLDRDRPLEQYF	TRBV11-2	TRBJ2-7	TRBD1	15	.
TGTGCCAGCAGTGTTCGGGGACGGAATCAGCCCCAGCATTTT	CASSVRGRNQPQHF	TRBV6-1	TRBJ1-5	.	14	few
TGTGCCAGCAGCTTACGGGGGGGTCAAGGACATGAGCAGTTCTTC	CASSLRGGQGHEQFF	TRBV11-3	TRBJ2-1	TRBD2	15	many
TGTGCCAGCAGCTTGAGATTTGGGAACATCTACGAGCAGTACTTC	CASSLRFGNIYEQYF	TRBV11-2	TRBJ2-7	.	15	many
TGTGCCACCAGGACAGGGGGAGGCTCCTACGAGCAGTACTTC	CATRTGGGSYEQYF	TRBV10-3	TRBJ2-7	TRBD1	14	many
TGTGCCAGCAGCTTAAATACCGGGACTAGCGGGAGGACGGCAGATACGCAGTATTTT	CASSLNTGTSGRTADTQYF	TRBV9	TRBJ2-3	TRBD2	19	.
TGCAGTGCTAGAGGAATGCGGCGGGGGGGATCCTACGAGCAGTACTTC	CSARGMRRGGSYEQYF	TRBV20-1	TRBJ2-7	TRBD2	16	medium-sized
TGCGCCAGCAGCCAAGTGGGGGGGGCCTATGGCTACACCTTC	CASSQVGGAYGYTF	TRBV4-1	TRBJ1-2	.	14	many
TGTGCCAGCAGCTTAGAACGGAGAGATACGCAGTATTTT	CASSLERRDTQYF	TRBV7-7	TRBJ2-3	.	13	many
TGTGCCAGCAGCCAAGGGTGGGGACAGGGGCGATACGAGCAGTACTTC	CASSQGWGQGRYEQYF	TRBV3-1	TRBJ2-7	TRBD1	16	many
TGTACCAGCTCGGGACTACCCTCCCGCGAGCAGCACTTC	CTSSGLPSREQHF	TRBV6-1	TRBJ2-7	TRBD2	13	.
TGTGCCACCGCTCAGGGGTTAACAGATACGCAGTATTTT	CATAQGLTDTQYF	TRBV24-1	TRBJ2-3	.	13	few
TGTGCCAGCTCACCACCTGACAGGGCCTACAATGAGCAGTTCTTC	CASSPPDRAYNEQFF	TRBV18	TRBJ2-1	TRBD1	15	.
TGTGCCAGCAGCCAAGTCCTAGGGGGTCAGCCCCAGCATTTT	CASSQVLGGQPQHF	TRBV4-2	TRBJ1-5	.	14	many
TGTGCCAGCAGCCCCCTGGGACAAGCCACAGATACGCAGTATTTT	CASSPLGQATDTQYF	TRBV3-1	TRBJ2-3	.	15	.
TGTGCCAGCAGCGTAGCGCCCGGGACAGCCTACGAGCAGTACTTC	CASSVAPGTAYEQYF	TRBV9	TRBJ2-7	TRBD1	15	many
TGTGCCAGCAGATCGGACAGGAAGGGTGGCAATCAGCCCCAGCATTTT	CASRSDRKGGNQPQHF	TRBV6-2/TRBV6-3	TRBJ1-5	TRBD1	16	many